Following are 32 T cell receptor beta chains from one sample sequenced in a study of blood T cell repertoires in COVID-19. The assay was immunoSEQ multiplex PCR, and TCRdb's table has in-frame clones only and misses some. The sample gives about 200,000 clones, just under 85% of which show up once; 0.9% to 0.95% is in the top ten. The sample taken for sequencing was peripheral blood. The origin of the receptors is a man aged 55 to 70 with COVID-19, enrolled during active disease.

J is TRBJ1-2 and V is TRBV10-3, with D tentatively TRBD1 (5 bases). The CDR3 extends over 17 amino acids. The germline CDR1 and CDR2 sequences are ENHRY and SYGVKD. The V end was cut by 2 bases, the J end by 7 bases, with 23 bases between. CDR3 loop: CAISEAWGKQVEGGYTF. The CDR3, as DNA: TGTGCCATCAGTGAGGCCTGGGGAAAACAGGTGGAAGGTGGCTACACCTTC.

The rearrangement uses TRBV12-3 or TRBV12-4 and TRBJ1-1; D unresolved. V lost 3 bases and J 1 base, leaving 6 bases between the germline ends. The CDR3 contains 13 residues. The DNA for the CDR3 is TGTGCCAGCAGTTTTCAGGCGAACACTGAAGCTTTCTTT. Its translation is CASSFQANTEAFF.

The chain combines TRBV18 with TRBJ2-1; D is unresolved. Trimming shortened V by 2 bases and J by 9 bases, and 5 bases separated the two germline ends. Germline-derived CDR1 and CDR2 are KGHSH and LQKENI. This CDR3 region has 11 residues. CDR3 region: CASSPGLEQFF. For the CDR3, the DNA is TGTGCCAGCTCACCAGGGCTTGAGCAGTTCTTC.

This chain links TRBV6-6 with TRBJ1-3; 8 bases align to TRBD1. Looked up from germline, CDR1 is MNHNY and CDR2 is SVGAGI (reference sequence). V was clipped by 4 bases and J by 0 bases; unmatched bases: 5. This CDR3 is built from 16 residues. CDR3 nucleotide sequence: TGTGCCAGCAGTTCGGGACAGGCCTTCTCTGGAAACACCATATATTTT. Protein product: CASSSGQAFSGNTIYF.

V usage is TRBV6-1 and J usage is TRBJ1-1, with 7 bases lining up with TRBD1. The CDR3 consists of 14 residues. In germline, CDR1 is MNHNS, CDR2 SASEGT. V lost 1 base and J lost 4; bases outside the gene matches: 3. The CDR3 sequence is CASSEDRGRTEAFF. The CDR3 bases are TGTGCCAGCAGTGAAGACAGGGGTCGCACTGAAGCTTTCTTT.

The genes are TRBV29-1 and TRBJ1-1; D is undetermined. Trimming pared 5 bases from V and 1 base from J, leaving 5 bases between. The CDR3 spans 11 residues. The germline V gene has CDR1 SQVTM and CDR2 ANQGSEA. CDR3 loop: CSVNRNTEAFF. CDR3 DNA sequence: TGCAGCGTTAACAGGAACACTGAAGCTTTCTTT.

This chain uses TRBV10-3 with TRBJ1-5; D unresolved. The CDR3 loop spans 14 amino acids. Germline assignment: CDR1 ENHRY and CDR2 SYGVKD. The V end lost 5 bases, the J end lost 2 bases, and 10 bases lay between the germline ends. CDR3 protein: CAISTDRGNQPQHF. CDR3 bases: TGTGCCATCAGTACAGATAGAGGCAATCAGCCCCAGCATTTT.

The count of this clone is one. The V and J genes are TRBV6-6 and TRBJ1-5; TRBD1 might be the D (5 bases). CDR3 length equals 14 residues. Germline lookup yields CDR1 MNHNY and CDR2 SVGAGI (reference sequence). V lost 6 bases and J 0 bases, leaving 9 bases between the germline ends. CDR3 in DNA: TGTGCCAGCAGGCCAGGGTCTAGCAATCAGCCCCAGCATTTT. Translation gives CASRPGSSNQPQHF.

The gene calls are TRBV6-5 and TRBJ1-2; D is undetermined. The V end was cut by 6 bases, the J end by 6 bases, with 14 bases between. The germline V gene has CDR1 MNHEY and CDR2 SVGAGI. The CDR3 extends over 13 amino acids. The CDR3 spells CASSPPVGDGYTF. The CDR3 DNA sequence: TGTGCCAGCAGCCCCCCCGTGGGAGATGGCTACACCTTC.

V is TRBV2 and J is TRBJ2-7; TRBD1 matches 9 bases. The V gene's germline CDR1 is SNHLY and CDR2 FYNNEI. Unmatched junction bases numbered 2, after V lost 1 base and J lost 4 bases. The length of the CDR3 is 14 residues. DNA for the CDR3: TGTGCCAGCAGTGAAGGGGGACAGGGATACGAGCAGTACTTC. This gives the protein CASSEGGQGYEQYF.

The gene calls are TRBV21-1 and TRBJ2-1; TRBD1 is the table's D call and was not checked against the DNA. TRBV21-1 is noted as a pseudogene. The CDR3 runs to 11 residues. The CDR3 sequence: CASSGWFGQFF. DNA for the CDR3: TGTGCCAGCAGCGGCTGGTTTGGGCAGTTCTTC.

The rearrangement uses TRBV7-6 and TRBJ1-2, with 9 bases aligning to TRBD1. The CDR3 consists of 13 residues. The V gene end was trimmed by 3 bases and the J gene end by 6 bases; junction bases not matched to a gene: 2. Germline V gene lookup returns CDR1 SGHVS and CDR2 FNYEAQ. The CDR3: CASSFTGGHGYTF. In DNA form, the CDR3 reads TGTGCCAGCAGCTTTACAGGGGGCCATGGCTACACCTTC. The whole variable domain, filled in from reference TRBV7-6 and TRBJ1-2, reads GAGVSQSPRYKVTKRGQDVALRCDPISGHVSLYWYRQALGQGPEFLTYFNYEAQQDKSGLPNDRFSAERPEGSISTLTIQRTEQRDSAMYRCASSFTGGHGYTFGSGTRLTVV.

This rearrangement joins TRBV18 to TRBJ1-1; D remains unclear. Germline CDR1 is KGHSH and CDR2 is LQKENI. The CDR3 has 12 residues. V was clipped by 1 base and J by 5 bases, with 5 bases between them. CDR3: CASSPRKTEAFF. The CDR3 coding sequence is TGTGCCAGCTCACCACGTAAAACTGAAGCTTTCTTT.

Regarding this clone: One end of the junction is discordant with germline, which a read error may explain. This rearrangement joins TRBV7-2 to TRBJ1-2; 9 bases map to TRBD1. Germline V gives CDR1 SGHTA, CDR2 FQGNSA. The CDR3 covers 15 residues. The CDR3 is CASSLPGQGRDGCTF. In DNA form, the CDR3 reads TGTGCCAGCAGCTTGCCGGGACAGGGACGCGATGGCTGCACCTTC.

The chain joins TRBV6-2 or TRBV6-3 to TRBJ1-3; D unresolved. There are 17 residues in the CDR3. Trimming took 2 bases from V and 0 from J, leaving 14 bases between them. The germline V gene has CDR1 MNHEY and CDR2 SVGEGT. CDR3 sequence (DNA): TGTGCCAGCAGTTACCGGAACGGGGTTACCTCTGGAAACACCATATATTTT. The encoded protein is CASSYRNGVTSGNTIYF.

As regards this clone: Other DNA sequences in this sample translate to the same CDR3. The chain carries TRBV6-6 and TRBJ1-1; maybe TRBD1 (5 bases). The germline CDR1 and CDR2 sequences are MNHNY and SVGAGI (reference sequence). The V and J ends lost 6 bases and 1 base respectively, with 9 bases between them. The CDR3 contains 13 residues. The CDR3 spells CASSGQGNTEAFF. CDR3 in DNA: TGTGCCAGCAGCGGGCAGGGGAACACTGAAGCTTTCTTT.

This chain connects TRBV5-4 to TRBJ1-1, with 7 bases that match TRBD1. This CDR3 has 14 amino acids. The germline gives CDR1 SGHNT, CDR2 YYREEE (reference sequence). V trimming: 5 bases; J trimming: 1 base; junction bases outside the gene matches: 5. The CDR3 bases are TGTGCCAGCAGGATTGACAGGGCGAACACTGAAGCTTTCTTT. This translates into CASRIDRANTEAFF.

The rearrangement joins TRBV23-1 to TRBJ2-7; tentatively, D is TRBD1 (6 bases). TRBV23-1 is labeled an ORF, and its function is uncertain. This CDR3 spans 14 amino acids. V gave up 4 bases and J gave up 3 bases, with 13 bases separating them. The CDR3 loop reads CASSLPGADYEQYF. Here the CDR3 DNA reads TGCGCCAGCAGTCTCCCAGGGGCCGACTACGAGCAGTACTTC.

This clone was recorded a few times. This sequence joins TRBV3-1 (or the pseudogene TRBV3-2) and TRBJ1-1; TRBD1 is a possible D gene (6 bases). CDR1 and CDR2 from the germline V gene are LGHDT and YNNKEL (reference sequence). The V gene lost 1 base and the J gene lost 6 bases, with 9 bases spanning the gap. This CDR3 region has 13 residues. CDR3 amino acids: CASSQGGRSEAFF. As DNA, the CDR3 is TGTGCCAGCAGCCAAGGGGGGCGATCTGAAGCTTTCTTT.

The chain uses TRBV19 and TRBJ1-6; D gene uncertain. V was pared by 3 bases and J by 3 bases, with 12 bases between. The CDR3 extends over 16 amino acids. CDR1 and CDR2 (germline): LNHDA, SQIVND (reference sequence). CDR3 bases: TGTGCCAGTAGTATTATGACGGGATTCTATAATTCACCCCTCCACTTT. Residues: CASSIMTGFYNSPLHF.

The rearrangement uses TRBV5-5 and TRBJ1-4, with D perhaps TRBD1 (6 bases). This CDR3 spans 15 amino acids. The V gene's germline CDR1 is SGHKS and CDR2 YYEKEE (reference sequence). Trimming removed 4 bases from V and 7 bases from J, with 17 bases in between. CDR3 in amino acids: CASSGPTGDVEKLFF. In DNA, the CDR3 is TGTGCCAGCAGCGGCCCGACAGGAGACGTTGAAAAACTGTTTTTT.

V is TRBV6-5 and J is TRBJ2-7; 9 bases match TRBD1. V was clipped by 7 bases and J by 6 bases; unmatched bases: 13. CDR1 and CDR2 (germline): MNHEY, SVGAGI. CDR3 size: 15 residues. The chain's CDR3 is CASTLTGTGTSEQYF. The CDR3 DNA reads TGTGCCAGCACCCTAACGGGGACAGGGACCTCCGAGCAGTACTTC.

The rearrangement uses TRBV12-3 or TRBV12-4 and TRBJ1-3; D is unclear. This CDR3 is built from 11 residues. Trimming removed 4 bases at V and 4 bases at J, with 2 bases between. In DNA form, the CDR3 reads TGTGCCAGCAGTTCAGGAAACACCATATATTTT. This codes for CASSSGNTIYF.

Notes on this clone: The sample contains more than one DNA sequence encoding this CDR3. The chain uses TRBV4-3 and TRBJ1-1; D uncertain. Germline V CDR1 and CDR2: LGHNA, YSLEER. This CDR3 region has 13 residues. V shed 2 bases and J shed 0 bases, with 4 bases lying between them. CDR3 loop: CASSQTVNTEAFF. CDR3 DNA sequence: TGCGCCAGCAGCCAAACAGTGAACACTGAAGCTTTCTTT.

The CDR3 DNA follows: TGTGCCAGCAGACCCATGACTAGCGGGAGCTATGAGCAGTTCTTC. It codes for CASRPMTSGSYEQFF. The chain has TRBV6-5 and TRBJ2-1; TRBD2 matches 12 bases. Germline V gene sequence: CDR1 MNHEY, CDR2 SVGAGI. The CDR3 has 15 amino acids. Unmatched junction bases numbered 8, after V lost 6 bases and J lost 8 bases.

The rearrangement uses TRBV6-5 and TRBJ1-6; 10 bases line up with TRBD1. V lost 0 bases, J lost 8 bases, and 4 bases stayed unmatched. The CDR3 sequence is 16 residues long. Germline V lookup: CDR1 MNHEY, CDR2 SVGAGI. The CDR3 bases are TGTGCCAGCAGTTACTCGATCGGGACAGGGGATTCACCCCTCCACTTT. Protein: CASSYSIGTGDSPLHF.

This clone was counted between two and nine times. The rearrangement joins TRBV5-6 to TRBJ1-5, with TRBD1 matching 12 bases. The trim removed 1 base at V and 6 bases at J, leaving 5 bases unmatched. The CDR3 is 16 amino acids. Germline CDR1 SGHDT, CDR2 YYEEEE. CDR3 residues: CASSLWGQGASQPQHF. DNA of the CDR3: TGTGCCAGCAGCTTGTGGGGACAGGGGGCGAGTCAGCCCCAGCATTTT.

V is TRBV15 and J is TRBJ1-2, with D possibly TRBD1 on 5 matching bases. The germline gives CDR1 LNHNV, CDR2 YYDKDF (reference sequence). V lost 4 bases to trimming and J lost 8 bases, with 11 bases between them. This CDR3 is 12 amino acids long. The CDR3 is CATSKGLSGYTF. CDR3 sequence (DNA): TGTGCCACCAGCAAGGGACTAAGCGGCTACACCTTC.

The chain employs TRBV11-3 and TRBJ2-3; D is undetermined. With 1 base removed from V and 2 bases from J, the gap between germline ends came to 4 bases. Germline V gene sequence: CDR1 SGHNT, CDR2 YENEEA. This CDR3 is built from 13 residues. This CDR3 is CASSLVFTDTQYF. The CDR3 DNA is TGTGCCAGCAGCTTAGTCTTCACAGATACGCAGTATTTT.

The chain is built from TRBV7-9 and TRBJ2-1; 8 bases fit TRBD2. The germline gives CDR1 SEHNR, CDR2 FQNEAQ (reference sequence). The CDR3 has 15 residues. Germline trimming cut 4 bases from V and 4 bases from J; bases unmatched to any gene: 6. The CDR3 sequence is CASSSRGGPYNEQFF. CDR3 bases: TGTGCCAGCAGCTCCCGGGGGGGGCCTTACAATGAGCAGTTCTTC.

This clone was seen just once. The rearrangement links TRBV7-3 to TRBJ1-5; D remains ambiguous. V was clipped by 5 bases and J by 5 bases, with 10 bases between them. In germline, CDR1 is SGHTA, CDR2 FQGTGA. This CDR3 spans 13 amino acids. CDR3 protein: CASSASPDQPQHF. Here the CDR3 DNA reads TGTGCCAGCAGCGCCAGTCCCGATCAGCCCCAGCATTTT.

This chain uses TRBV6-5 with TRBJ1-1; TRBD1 agrees at 7 bases. The CDR3 loop spans 13 amino acids. Germline V gene sequence: CDR1 MNHEY, CDR2 SVGAGI. With 6 bases clipped from V and 5 bases from J, the junction kept 6 bases outside the gene matches. CDR3 loop: CASRTKGATEAFF. CDR3 nucleotide sequence: TGTGCCAGCAGGACGAAGGGGGCAACTGAAGCTTTCTTT.